What follows are 28 T cell receptor beta chains derived from one specimen sequenced in a study of OX40 agonist ivuxolimab in advanced cancers. Assay used: immunoSEQ multiplex PCR; TCRdb lists only in-frame clones, some missing. In the table there are 95,000 to 100,000 clones, approximately 83% of which are singletons. The material was CD4+ or CD8+ T cells sorted from blood, obtained in a trial of the OX40 agonist ivuxolimab. Source of these receptors: an adult with an advanced solid tumor such as melanoma, head and neck, liver or kidney cancer.

The V gene is TRBV11-3, the J gene TRBJ1-1; no reliable D call. Germline CDR1 reads SGHNT; CDR2 reads YENEEA. The CDR3 length is 13 residues. The V end was cut by 1 base, the J end by 5 bases, with 8 bases between. CDR3 bases: TGTGCCAGCAGCTTAGCCCTGGGGACTGAAGCTTTCTTT. This encodes CASSLALGTEAFF.

The gene calls are TRBV6-5 and TRBJ1-6, with D unclear. The CDR3 has 15 residues. V lost 2 bases, J lost 6 bases, and 11 bases lay in between. Per the germline V gene, CDR1 is MNHEY and CDR2 is SVGAGI. CDR3 sequence reads: CASSYAGPFNSPLHF. DNA of the CDR3: TGTGCCAGCAGTTACGCAGGACCGTTTAATTCACCCCTCCACTTT.

J is TRBJ2-7 and V is TRBV28; either TRBD1 or TRBD2 may fit D (5 bases each). V was clipped by 4 bases and J by 4 bases, with 17 bases between them. The CDR3 runs 15 residues. The germline CDR1 and CDR2 sequences are MDHEN and SYDVKM. CDR3 residues: CASSSLTSRGYEQYF. DNA for the CDR3: TGTGCCAGCAGTTCCTTAACTAGTAGGGGATACGAGCAGTACTTC.

The genes are TRBV20-1 and TRBJ2-4, with D uncertain. Trimming cost V 0 bases and J 15 bases, with 12 bases left between them. Looked up from germline, CDR1 is DFQATT and CDR2 is SNEGSKA (reference sequence). There are 11 residues in the CDR3. In DNA, the CDR3 is TGCAGTGCTAGAGATCCACCGACGGCGTACTTC. The encoded protein is CSARDPPTAYF.

The chain links TRBV4-1 to TRBJ2-5; TRBD1 is a possible D gene (6 bases). Germline loops: CDR1 MGHRA, CDR2 YSYEKL. This CDR3 contains 15 residues. Trimming shortened V by 3 bases and J by 4 bases, and 15 bases separated the two germline ends. The CDR3 nucleotides are TGCGCCAGCAGCCAGGGCCAGGGGACGGTAGAGACCCAGTACTTC. Translation: CASSQGQGTVETQYF.

The chain recombines TRBV29-1 with TRBJ2-3; possibly TRBD1 for D (7 bases). Germline V gives CDR1 SQVTM, CDR2 ANQGSEA. The V end lost 6 bases, the J end lost 4 bases, and 11 bases lay between the germline ends. The CDR3 is 12 residues long. For the CDR3, the DNA is TGCAGCGTCCCCAGGGGGGCAGATACGCAGTATTTT. It encodes CSVPRGADTQYF.

This sequence joins TRBV28 and TRBJ2-1, with 9 nucleotides matching TRBD2. This CDR3 comprises 16 residues. Germline V gene sequence: CDR1 MDHEN, CDR2 SYDVKM. The J segment lost 1 base and the V segment lost 3 bases, leaving 4 bases of the junction unmatched. The CDR3: CASSFAAGGSYNEQFF. The CDR3 nucleotides read TGTGCCAGCAGTTTTGCAGCGGGGGGTTCCTACAATGAGCAGTTCTTC.

CDR3 sequence (DNA): TGTGCCAGCAGGCTACAACGGGACACAGGCGGGGAGCTGTTTTTT. Translating gives CASRLQRDTGGELFF. This sequence joins TRBV6-5 and TRBJ2-2; D perhaps matches TRBD1 (6 bases). The germline CDR1 and CDR2 sequences are MNHEY and SVGAGI. V was pared by 6 bases and J by 7 bases, with 18 bases between. The CDR3 totals 15 residues.

The V and J genes are TRBV5-1 and TRBJ1-4, with 7 positions matching TRBD1. Germline assignment: CDR1 SGHRS and CDR2 YFSETQ. The trim removed 3 bases at V and 5 bases at J, leaving 7 bases unmatched. CDR3 size: 15 residues. The CDR3 sequence: CASSSRQGPNEKLFF. The CDR3 DNA reads TGCGCCAGCAGCTCTCGACAGGGTCCCAATGAAAAACTGTTTTTT. Looking up the rest from reference TRBV5-1 and TRBJ1-4 gives the full variable domain: KAGVTQTPRYLIKTRGQQVTLSCSPISGHRSVSWYQQTPGQGLQFLFEYFSETQRNKGNFPGRFSGRQFSNSRSEMNVSTLELGDSALYLCASSSRQGPNEKLFFGSGTQLSVL.

As regards this clone: Other DNA sequences in the sample encode the same CDR3. The V and J genes are TRBV7-6 and TRBJ1-3; D is undetermined. The CDR3 runs to 13 residues. Trimming took off 2 bases at V and 0 bases at J, with 2 bases between the two ends. The germline gives CDR1 SGHVS, CDR2 FNYEAQ. CDR3 amino acids: CASSLSSGNTIYF. The CDR3 coding sequence is TGTGCCAGCAGCTTAAGCTCTGGAAACACCATATATTTT.

The rearrangement joins TRBV7-9 to TRBJ2-7; the D gene is possibly TRBD1 (6 bases). This CDR3 is 13 amino acids long. Trimming removed 3 bases at V and 6 bases at J, with 12 bases between. Germline V CDR1 and CDR2: SEHNR, FQNEAQ (reference sequence). CDR3 region: CASSLGTGFEQYF. CDR3 nucleotides: TGTGCCAGCAGCTTGGGAACAGGGTTCGAGCAGTACTTC.

This clone turned up a few times. This chain uses TRBV4-3 with TRBJ1-2, with D unclear. Trimming pared 0 bases from V and 8 bases from J, leaving 19 bases between. Germline V gives CDR1 LGHNA, CDR2 YSLEER. The CDR3 length is 16 residues. In nucleotides, the CDR3 is TGCGCCAGCAGCCAAGATGGTCGAGGGTTTGAAGGAGGCTACACCTTC. It codes for CASSQDGRGFEGGYTF.

The genes are TRBV27 and TRBJ2-3, with 15 bases fitting TRBD2. The CDR3 has 16 residues. The V gene's germline CDR1 is MNHEY and CDR2 SMNVEV (reference sequence). V dropped 4 bases and J dropped 3; count of bases not matched to a gene: 2. In DNA form, the CDR3 reads TGTGCCAGCAGTTCGGGACTAGCGGGAGGAACAGATACGCAGTATTTT. Translation: CASSSGLAGGTDTQYF.

The rearrangement links TRBV7-9 to TRBJ2-1; D unclear. Trimming stripped 4 bases from V and 5 bases from J, with 18 bases between. CDR3 length: 16 amino acids. From germline, CDR1 is SEHNR and CDR2 FQNEAQ (reference sequence). The CDR3 loop reads CASSSLRQHADNEQFF. CDR3 coding DNA: TGTGCCAGCAGCTCCCTGAGACAACACGCTGACAATGAGCAGTTCTTC.

The V call is TRBV19, the J call TRBJ1-5; unclear D gene. This CDR3 region has 14 residues. In germline, CDR1 is LNHDA, CDR2 SQIVND (reference sequence). Trimming left V 8 bases short and J 4 bases short, with 15 bases between. This CDR3 is CASAILGKNQPQHF. CDR3 coding DNA: TGTGCCAGTGCAATCCTGGGTAAGAATCAGCCCCAGCATTTT.

V is TRBV9 and J is TRBJ2-1; D is ambiguous. Germline V gene lookup returns CDR1 SGDLS and CDR2 YYNGEE. The length of the CDR3 is 14 residues. Trimming cost V 1 base and J 5 bases, with 10 bases left between them. The CDR3 nucleotides are TGTGCCAGCAGCGTATTACAGAGCAACAATGAGCAGTTCTTC. Protein product: CASSVLQSNNEQFF.

By sample fraction, this clone is medium-sized. CDR3 DNA sequence: TGTGCCAGTAGTGTGAACACTGAAGCTTTCTTT. Its translation is CASSVNTEAFF. The J gene is TRBJ1-1, the V gene TRBV19; D unclear. Germline CDR1 is LNHDA and CDR2 is SQIVND (reference sequence). Between the trimmed V and J ends, which lost 5 bases and 0 bases, there was a span of 1 base. The CDR3 consists of 11 residues.

The rearrangement links TRBV6-1 to TRBJ2-7; D remains unclear. Germline CDR1 reads MNHNS; CDR2 reads SASEGT. The CDR3 sequence is 14 residues long. The V end was cut by 6 bases, the J end by 3 bases, with 15 bases between. The CDR3 nucleotides read TGTGCCAGCAGCCTAGGGCCGATGAACTACGAGCAGTACTTC. Its translation: CASSLGPMNYEQYF.

The chain couples TRBV7-8 to TRBJ2-7, with D perhaps matching TRBD2 (5 bases). This CDR3 spans 13 amino acids. The germline CDR1 and CDR2 sequences are SGHVS and FQNEAQ. The V end was cut by 5 bases, the J end by 7 bases, with 15 bases between. The CDR3 region has the DNA TGTGCCAGCAGCCCCCGGACTCGCCTAGAGCAGTACTTC. It is translated as CASSPRTRLEQYF.

The gene calls are TRBV19 and TRBJ2-1, with D tentatively TRBD1 (6 bases). CDR3 size: 17 residues. The germline V gene has CDR1 LNHDA and CDR2 SQIVND (reference sequence). The V and J ends lost 6 bases and 0 bases respectively, with 18 bases between them. The CDR3 loop is CASSRGGPGSSYNEQFF. For the CDR3, the DNA is TGTGCCAGTAGCAGAGGGGGTCCGGGAAGCTCCTACAATGAGCAGTTCTTC.

This clone was observed once. The chain has TRBV5-6 and TRBJ2-5; TRBD1 agrees at 11 bases. Per germline, CDR1 SGHDT and CDR2 YYEEEE. This CDR3 is 16 amino acids long. V trimming: 4 bases; J trimming: 1 base; junction bases outside the gene matches: 6. CDR3 nucleotides: TGTGCCAGCAGCGACCCCGGGACAGGGGGCCAAGAGACCCAGTACTTC. This codes for CASSDPGTGGQETQYF.

CDR3 region: CASSEGFGRRTYGYTF. Written as DNA, the CDR3 is TGTGCCAGCAGTGAAGGATTTGGCAGGCGGACCTATGGCTACACCTTC. The V call is TRBV6-1, the J call TRBJ1-2; no reliable D call. The V end was cut by 1 base, the J end by 4 bases, with 16 bases between. CDR1 and CDR2 from the germline V gene are MNHNS and SASEGT. The CDR3 spans 16 residues.

This clone was observed a handful of times. This rearrangement joins TRBV30 to TRBJ1-1; TRBD1 matches at 7 bases. There are 14 residues in the CDR3. Unmatched junction bases numbered 5, after V lost 2 bases and J lost 2 bases. The germline V gene has CDR1 GTSNPN and CDR2 SVGIG (reference sequence). The CDR3 nucleotides are TGTGCCTGGAGTCAGGACAGGATTAACACTGAAGCTTTCTTT. Its protein product is CAWSQDRINTEAFF. The full variable domain, with the rest looked up from reference TRBV30 and TRBJ1-1, is SQTIHQWPATLVQPVGSPLSLECTVEGTSNPNLYWYRQAAGRGLQLLFYSVGIGQISSEVPQNLSASRPQDRQFILSSKKLLLSDSGFYLCAWSQDRINTEAFFGQGTRLTVV.

This rearrangement joins TRBV28 to TRBJ1-2; no reliable D call. The CDR3 contains 12 residues. Trimming took off 1 base at V and 7 bases at J, with 7 bases between the two ends. CDR1 is MDHEN, CDR2 SYDVKM, per germline. CDR3 DNA sequence: TGTGCCAGCAGTTTATCCCTAGGTGGCTACACCTTC. This sequence encodes CASSLSLGGYTF.

V is TRBV7-6 and J is TRBJ2-7; D ambiguous. The germline V and J ends were trimmed by 4 bases and 5 bases, with 18 bases remaining between them. The V gene's germline CDR1 is SGHVS and CDR2 FNYEAQ. This CDR3 is built from 15 residues. The CDR3: CASSSRALGPHEQYF. In nucleotides, the CDR3 is TGTGCCAGCAGCTCCCGGGCCCTAGGCCCCCACGAGCAGTACTTC.

The chain recombines TRBV21-1 with TRBJ1-5. TRBV21-1 is shown as a pseudogene. The CDR3 contains 19 residues. The CDR3 DNA follows: TGTGCCAGCAGCAAAGGATCGGCAGGGCGGAGGGGTGGCAATCAGCCCCAGCATTTT. Protein sequence: CASSKGSAGRRGGNQPQHF.

The rearrangement joins TRBV2 to TRBJ2-1; TRBD1 or TRBD2 may be the D gene (6 bases each). V was shortened by 8 bases and J by 4 bases, with 18 bases between the two germline ends. Germline V gene sequence: CDR1 SNHLY, CDR2 FYNNEI. There are 15 residues in the CDR3. Written as DNA, the CDR3 is TGTGCCAGCGACAAAGGAGGGGGGCGGTACAATGAGCAGTTCTTC. Translated, it gives CASDKGGGRYNEQFF.

The gene calls are TRBV7-9 and TRBJ2-6; D uncertain. V dropped 8 bases and J dropped 0 bases, with 2 bases sitting between them. CDR3 length: 12 residues. Germline V gene lookup returns CDR1 SEHNR and CDR2 FQNEAQ (reference sequence). The CDR3 loop is CASLSGANVLTF. As DNA, the CDR3 is TGTGCCAGCCTCTCTGGGGCCAACGTCCTGACTTTC.